This record concerns one T cell receptor (beta chain) sequence. The antigen is not known. These data belong to a study of T cell responses to AZD1222 COVID-19 vaccine. About the study: Timing groups of about 4 and about 12 weeks for second doses were pooled.

The ends were cut back, 7 bases at V and 2 bases at J, with 14 bases in the middle. CDR3 length equals 14 residues. The germline V gene has CDR1 LNHDA and CDR2 SQIVND (reference sequence). TCRdb keeps only in-frame clones here, not all; method: immunoSEQ multiplex PCR. The repertoire holds 96,000 or so clones, with 89% as singletons. General observations from the study: Mapped onto spike, vaccine-associated CD4 TCRs spanned it and were dominant at 160-218 and 743-854. Among the donors, most were white British and more were female, and clonal diversity was possibly underestimated. Increases in Spike-specific TCR breadth and depth were seen after two AZD1222 doses.

The chain employs TRBV19 and TRBJ1-2; D is unresolved. Sequencing was performed on peripheral blood, taken on day 0 of AZD1222 vaccination. The source is an adult in good health. In nucleotides, the CDR3 is TGTGCCAGTACGAGGGAGTTCCCCAACTATGGCTACACCTTC. Protein: CASTREFPNYGYTF.